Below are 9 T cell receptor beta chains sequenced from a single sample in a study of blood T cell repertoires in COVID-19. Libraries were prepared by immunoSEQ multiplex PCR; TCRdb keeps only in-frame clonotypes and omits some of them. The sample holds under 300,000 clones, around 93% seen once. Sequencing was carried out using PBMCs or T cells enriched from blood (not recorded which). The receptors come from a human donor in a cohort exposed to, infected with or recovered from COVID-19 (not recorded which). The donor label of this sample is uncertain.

The CDR3 nucleotides are TGTGCCAGCAGCGAGAGGGTGGGTAACTATGGCTACACCTTC. Residues: CASSERVGNYGYTF. The chain carries TRBV2 and TRBJ1-2; the D is unclear. Germline-derived CDR1 and CDR2 are SNHLY and FYNNEI. V was shortened by 6 bases and J by 1 base, with 12 bases between the two germline ends. This CDR3 region has 14 residues.

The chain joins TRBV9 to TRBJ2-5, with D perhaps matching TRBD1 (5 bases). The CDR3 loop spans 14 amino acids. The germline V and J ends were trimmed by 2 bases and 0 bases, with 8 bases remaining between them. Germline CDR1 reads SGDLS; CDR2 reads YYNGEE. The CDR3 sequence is CASSVNRYQETQYF. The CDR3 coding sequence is TGTGCCAGCAGCGTGAACAGGTACCAAGAGACCCAGTACTTC.

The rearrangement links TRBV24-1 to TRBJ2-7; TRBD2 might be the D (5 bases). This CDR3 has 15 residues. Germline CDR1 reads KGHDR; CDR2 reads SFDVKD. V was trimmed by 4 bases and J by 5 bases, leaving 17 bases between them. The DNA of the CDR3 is TGTGCCACCAGTGACACAAGAGGGTGGGCGGACGAGCAGTACTTC. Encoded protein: CATSDTRGWADEQYF.

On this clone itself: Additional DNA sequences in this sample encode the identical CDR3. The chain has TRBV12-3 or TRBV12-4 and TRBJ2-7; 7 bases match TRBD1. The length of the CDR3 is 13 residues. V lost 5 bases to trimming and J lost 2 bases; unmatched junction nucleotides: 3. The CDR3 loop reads CASSRQGPYEQYF. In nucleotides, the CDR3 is TGTGCCAGCAGTCGACAGGGCCCCTACGAGCAGTACTTC.

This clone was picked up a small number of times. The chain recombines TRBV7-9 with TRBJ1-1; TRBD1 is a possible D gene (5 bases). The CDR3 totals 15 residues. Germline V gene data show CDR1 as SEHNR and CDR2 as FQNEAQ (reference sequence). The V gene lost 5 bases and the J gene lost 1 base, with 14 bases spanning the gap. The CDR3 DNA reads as TGTGCCAGCAGCCCGGCGGCGGGGGGGAACACTGAAGCTTTCTTT. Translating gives CASSPAAGGNTEAFF.

The CDR3 sequence is CASSQDLGEPYGYTF. Here the CDR3 DNA reads TGTGCCAGCAGCCAAGATCTGGGCGAGCCCTATGGCTACACCTTC. This sequence joins TRBV14 and TRBJ1-2; D not certain. The germline CDR1 and CDR2 sequences are SGHDN and FVKESK. V shed 0 bases and J shed 4 bases, with 12 bases lying between them. The length of the CDR3 is 15 residues.

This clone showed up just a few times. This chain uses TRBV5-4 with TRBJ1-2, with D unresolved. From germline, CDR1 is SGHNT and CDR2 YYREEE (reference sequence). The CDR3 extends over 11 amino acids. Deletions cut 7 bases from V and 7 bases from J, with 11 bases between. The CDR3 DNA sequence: TGTGCCAGCTCGTCATCAGGTGGCTACACCTTC. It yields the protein CASSSSGGYTF.

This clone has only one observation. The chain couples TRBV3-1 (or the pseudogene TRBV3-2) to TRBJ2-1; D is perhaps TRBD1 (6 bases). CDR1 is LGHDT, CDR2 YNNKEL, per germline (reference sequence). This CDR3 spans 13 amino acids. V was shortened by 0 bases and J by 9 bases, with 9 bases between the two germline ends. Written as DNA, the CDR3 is TGTGCCAGCAGCCAAGAGGGGGCCTCTGAGCAGTTCTTC. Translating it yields CASSQEGASEQFF.

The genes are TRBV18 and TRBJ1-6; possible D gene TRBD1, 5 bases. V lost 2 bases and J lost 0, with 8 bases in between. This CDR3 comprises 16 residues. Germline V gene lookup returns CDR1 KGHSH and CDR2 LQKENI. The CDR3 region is CASSPGASSYNSPLHF. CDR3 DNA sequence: TGTGCCAGCTCACCAGGGGCGAGCTCCTATAATTCACCCCTCCACTTT.